This entry features one TCR beta chain sequence. Trimming removed 8 bases from V and 0 bases from J; junction bases left unmatched: 6. This CDR3 has 14 amino acids. Germline CDR1 MDHEN, CDR2 SYDVKM. This record belongs to a study of blood T cell repertoires in COVID-19. Study summary: Spain, Italy and the United States supplied samples that represented acute and convalescent COVID-19. The cDNA or gDNA used as material had been derived from T cells, B-cell-depleted T cells, or PBMCs.

Sequencing used immunoSEQ multiplex PCR; TCRdb keeps in-frame clones, though not all of them. The data hold 290,000 or so clones, with around 87% observed a single time. The rearrangement uses TRBV28 and TRBJ2-7; 8 bases line up with TRBD2. Sequenced: peripheral blood. This receptor was identified in an older man with acute or convalescent COVID-19. The CDR3 sequence is CASLGRAPSYEQYF. CDR3 in DNA: TGTGCCAGCCTCGGGAGGGCCCCCTCCTACGAGCAGTACTTC.